The rows below give T cell receptor beta chains drawn from one sample of a study of regulatory T cells in long-lasting Graves disease. Each CDR3 protein gets one entry after TCRdb re-called the multiplex PCR reads with MiXCR. The sample consists of about 380,000 distinct CDR3 sequences, 15% to 18% of them appearing once. Specimen: peripheral blood mononuclear cells (PBMCs), collected at new diagnosis, from a patient treated with antithyroid drugs. Source of these receptors: a female donor with Graves disease. Both conserved end residues are part of each CDR3. D genes are given only for firm matches. Some rows mark clone size as missing; the rest say once, few, many or name a class of expanded clone.

v_call	j_call	clone_size	d_call	cdr3_aa	cdr3_nt
TRBV3-1	TRBJ2-5	many	TRBD1	CASSKNRDRWRETQYF	TGTGCCAGCAGCAAAAACCGGGACAGGTGGCGGGAGACCCAGTACTTC
TRBV28	TRBJ2-1	NA	NA	CASSSPVDNEQFF	TGTGCCAGCAGTTCCCCCGTAGACAATGAGCAGTTCTTC
TRBV28	TRBJ2-3	many	NA	CASSPSAGRPDTQYF	TGTGCCAGCAGTCCCTCCGCGGGGCGCCCAGATACGCAGTATTTT
TRBV28	TRBJ1-4	many	NA	CASSSRGDNEKLFF	TGTGCCAGCAGTTCGAGGGGAGATAATGAAAAACTGTTTTTT
TRBV2	TRBJ2-7	many	TRBD1	CASLMPHGDRSYEQYF	TGTGCCAGCTTGATGCCCCATGGGGACAGATCATACGAGCAGTACTTC
TRBV9	TRBJ2-1	few	NA	CASGDGTTYNEQFF	TGTGCCAGCGGAGACGGGACAACCTACAATGAGCAGTTCTTC
TRBV11-2	TRBJ1-2	many	NA	CASSLELSSGANYGYTF	TGTGCCAGCAGCTTAGAGCTGAGTTCGGGAGCTAACTATGGCTACACCTTC
TRBV11-2	TRBJ2-3	many	NA	CASSSGDRLSTDTQYF	TGTGCCAGCAGCTCAGGGGACCGGCTGAGCACAGATACGCAGTATTTT
TRBV29-1	TRBJ2-7	NA	NA	CSVDGGQTYEQYF	TGCAGCGTTGACGGGGGCCAGACCTACGAGCAGTACTTC
TRBV27	TRBJ2-1	many	TRBD2	CASSLSIGGNNEQFF	TGTGCCAGCAGTTTATCGATCGGGGGGAACAATGAGCAGTTCTTC
TRBV14	TRBJ2-3	NA	NA	CASSHWLDSDTQYF	TGTGCCAGCAGCCACTGGCTGGATTCAGATACGCAGTATTTT
TRBV4-2	TRBJ2-3	NA	TRBD2	CASSRTSGRTSGTDTQYF	TGTGCCAGCAGCCGGACTAGCGGGAGGACCTCTGGCACAGATACGCAGTATTTT
TRBV12-3/TRBV12-4	TRBJ1-2	many	NA	CASSLRVHYGYTF	TGTGCCAGCAGTCTAAGGGTACACTATGGCTACACCTTC
TRBV20-1	TRBJ2-7	many	NA	CSARDRTGSYEQYF	TGCAGTGCTAGAGATCGGACGGGCTCCTACGAGCAGTACTTC
TRBV6-2/TRBV6-3	TRBJ1-5	many	NA	CASSYSDNYQPQHF	TGTGCCAGCAGTTACTCGGACAACTATCAGCCCCAGCATTTT
TRBV5-4	TRBJ2-1	NA	TRBD2	CASSLAGGRADEQFF	TGTGCCAGCAGCCTAGCGGGCGGGAGGGCCGATGAGCAGTTCTTC